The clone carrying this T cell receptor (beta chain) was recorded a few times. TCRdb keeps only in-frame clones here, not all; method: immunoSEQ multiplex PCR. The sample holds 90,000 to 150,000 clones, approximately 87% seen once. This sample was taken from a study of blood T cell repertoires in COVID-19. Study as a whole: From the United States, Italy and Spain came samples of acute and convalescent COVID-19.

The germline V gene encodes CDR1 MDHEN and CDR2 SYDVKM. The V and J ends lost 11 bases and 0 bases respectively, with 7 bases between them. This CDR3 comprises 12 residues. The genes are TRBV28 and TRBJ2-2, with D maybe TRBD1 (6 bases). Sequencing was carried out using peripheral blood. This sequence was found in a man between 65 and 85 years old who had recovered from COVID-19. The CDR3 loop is CAGQPNTGELFF. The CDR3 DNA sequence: TGTGCCGGACAGCCGAACACCGGGGAGCTGTTTTTT. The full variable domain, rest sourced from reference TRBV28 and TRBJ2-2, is DVKVTQSSRYLVKRTGEKVFLECVQDMDHENMFWYRQDPGLGLRLIYFSYDVKMKEKGDIPEGYSVSREKKERFSLILESASTNQTSMYLCAGQPNTGELFFGEGSRLTVL.